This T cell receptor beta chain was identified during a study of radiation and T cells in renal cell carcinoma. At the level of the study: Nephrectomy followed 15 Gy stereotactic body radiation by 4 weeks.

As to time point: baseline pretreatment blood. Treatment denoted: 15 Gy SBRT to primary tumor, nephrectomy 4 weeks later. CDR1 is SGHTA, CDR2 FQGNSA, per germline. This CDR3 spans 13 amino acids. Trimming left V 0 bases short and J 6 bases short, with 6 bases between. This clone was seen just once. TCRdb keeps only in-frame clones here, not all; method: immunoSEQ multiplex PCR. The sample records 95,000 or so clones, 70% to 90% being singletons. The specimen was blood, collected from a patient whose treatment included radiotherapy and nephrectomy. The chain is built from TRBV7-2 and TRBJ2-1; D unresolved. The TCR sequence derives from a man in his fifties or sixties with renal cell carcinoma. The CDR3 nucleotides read TGTGCCAGCAGCTTAGCGCAGACCAATGAGCAGTTCTTC. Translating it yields CASSLAQTNEQFF.